Listed below are T cell receptor beta chains from one sample, sequenced in a study of T cell responses to AZD1222 COVID-19 vaccine. The table came from immunoSEQ multiplex PCR; TCRdb's copy has only in-frame clones and leaves some out. The sample lists 100,000 to 150,000 clones; more than 75% were seen once. The source material was peripheral blood, sampled 28 days after the second AZD1222 dose. These receptors originate from an adult who received the AZD1222 COVID-19 vaccine. CDR3s include the opening cysteine and the closing phenylalanine or tryptophan. D genes are given only for firm matches. Only some rows state a clone size, as once, few, many or a class for expanded clones.

clone_size: once
j_call: TRBJ1-2
d_call: .
v_call: TRBV5-6
cdr3_nt: TGTGCCAGCAGCTTGGAGTTTCGGGGGGAGAATGGCTACACCTTC
cdr3_aa: CASSLEFRGENGYTF

clone_size: .
j_call: TRBJ2-5
d_call: .
v_call: TRBV12-3/TRBV12-4
cdr3_nt: TGTGCCAGCAGTTTGTTCGAGACCCAGTACTTC
cdr3_aa: CASSLFETQYF

clone_size: .
j_call: TRBJ1-1
d_call: .
v_call: TRBV7-3
cdr3_nt: TGTGCCAGCAGCTTAAGAGCTGGATATTGGGGGAACACTGAAGCTTTCTTT
cdr3_aa: CASSLRAGYWGNTEAFF

clone_size: .
j_call: TRBJ1-2
d_call: .
v_call: TRBV19
cdr3_nt: TGTGCCAGTAGTATAGATCGTGACGGACGTAACTATGGCTACACCTTC
cdr3_aa: CASSIDRDGRNYGYTF

clone_size: .
j_call: TRBJ2-5
d_call: .
v_call: TRBV5-1
cdr3_nt: TGCGCCAGCAGCCCGGGACGGCAGCAAGAGACCCAGTACTTC
cdr3_aa: CASSPGRQQETQYF

clone_size: .
j_call: TRBJ1-5
d_call: .
v_call: TRBV5-6
cdr3_nt: TGTGCCAGCAGCTCGGCTGGGAATCAGCCCCAGCATTTT
cdr3_aa: CASSSAGNQPQHF

clone_size: once
j_call: TRBJ1-2
d_call: .
v_call: TRBV14
cdr3_nt: TGTGCCAGCAGCCAAGGCGGCGCTCCTTATGGCTACACCTTC
cdr3_aa: CASSQGGAPYGYTF

clone_size: .
j_call: TRBJ2-7
d_call: .
v_call: TRBV15
cdr3_nt: TGTGCCACCAGTCCCCGGGACCAATCCTACGAGCAGTACTTC
cdr3_aa: CATSPRDQSYEQYF

clone_size: .
j_call: TRBJ1-3
d_call: .
v_call: TRBV18
cdr3_nt: TGTGCCAGCTCACCATGGCAGGGAACTGGAAACACCATATATTTT
cdr3_aa: CASSPWQGTGNTIYF

clone_size: .
j_call: TRBJ1-1
d_call: .
v_call: TRBV21-1
cdr3_nt: TGTGCCAGCAGCAAAAAGGCAGGGGGCCTCTTGAACACTGAAGCTTTCTTT
cdr3_aa: CASSKKAGGLLNTEAFF

clone_size: .
j_call: TRBJ1-2
d_call: .
v_call: TRBV27
cdr3_nt: TGTGCCTCCAAGAGGGGGGGTGTGAACTATGGCTACACCTTC
cdr3_aa: CASKRGGVNYGYTF

clone_size: .
j_call: TRBJ2-3
d_call: TRBD1
v_call: TRBV7-9
cdr3_nt: TGTGCCAGCAGCTTAGCGAGAGGACAGGGGACAGATACGCAGTATTTT
cdr3_aa: CASSLARGQGTDTQYF

clone_size: .
j_call: TRBJ2-7
d_call: TRBD1
v_call: TRBV4-1
cdr3_nt: TGCGCCAGCAGCCAAGATATTGCCAGGGGGAGCGAGCAGTACTTC
cdr3_aa: CASSQDIARGSEQYF

clone_size: .
j_call: TRBJ1-4
d_call: .
v_call: TRBV18
cdr3_nt: TGTGCCAGCTCGAACGGCAGGGGCAGGACTAATGAAAAACTGTTTTTT
cdr3_aa: CASSNGRGRTNEKLFF

clone_size: .
j_call: TRBJ2-7
d_call: .
v_call: TRBV18
cdr3_nt: TGTGCCAGCTCACCACCGGAAACAGGAGAACCCTACGAGCAGTACTTC
cdr3_aa: CASSPPETGEPYEQYF

clone_size: .
j_call: TRBJ1-1
d_call: .
v_call: TRBV3-1/TRBV3-2
cdr3_nt: TGTGCCAGCAGCCATTATCCAGCGAACACTGAAGCTTTCTTT
cdr3_aa: CASSHYPANTEAFF

clone_size: .
j_call: TRBJ2-2
d_call: .
v_call: TRBV30
cdr3_nt: TGTGCCTGGACTGACACCGGGGAGCTGTTTTTT
cdr3_aa: CAWTDTGELFF

clone_size: .
j_call: TRBJ2-7
d_call: .
v_call: TRBV7-9
cdr3_nt: TGTGCCAGCAGCTTAGCGGAGGGTAACGAGCAGTACTTC
cdr3_aa: CASSLAEGNEQYF

clone_size: .
j_call: TRBJ1-5
d_call: .
v_call: TRBV30
cdr3_nt: TGTGCCTGGAGTCCGGGGTCTCATAGCAATCAGCCCCAGCATTTT
cdr3_aa: CAWSPGSHSNQPQHF

clone_size: .
j_call: TRBJ2-2
d_call: .
v_call: TRBV9
cdr3_nt: TGTGCCAGCAGCCCCAATGTGGGCAGCTCGGCCGGGGAGCTGTTTTTT
cdr3_aa: CASSPNVGSSAGELFF

clone_size: .
j_call: TRBJ1-1
d_call: .
v_call: TRBV18
cdr3_nt: TGTGCCAGCTCGCCCTACATGACGATGAACACTGAAGCTTTCTTT
cdr3_aa: CASSPYMTMNTEAFF

clone_size: .
j_call: TRBJ1-4
d_call: .
v_call: TRBV30
cdr3_nt: TGTGCCTGGAGTCTGGATCCGGCTGAAAAACTGTTTTTT
cdr3_aa: CAWSLDPAEKLFF

clone_size: .
j_call: TRBJ1-1
d_call: .
v_call: TRBV30
cdr3_nt: TGTGCCTGGAGTGTACAGGTGAACACTGAAGCTTTCTTT
cdr3_aa: CAWSVQVNTEAFF

clone_size: .
j_call: TRBJ1-2
d_call: .
v_call: TRBV28
cdr3_nt: TGTGCCAGCAGTTTCGGGTCAGCAAGGGATGGCTACACCTTC
cdr3_aa: CASSFGSARDGYTF

clone_size: few
j_call: TRBJ2-7
d_call: .
v_call: TRBV5-1
cdr3_nt: TGCGCCAGCATGAAGGACGGGGTCACCGAGCAGTACTTC
cdr3_aa: CASMKDGVTEQYF

clone_size: .
j_call: TRBJ1-1
d_call: TRBD1
v_call: TRBV12-3/TRBV12-4
cdr3_nt: TGTGCCAGCAGCCGGACAGGGAACACTGAAGCTTTCTTT
cdr3_aa: CASSRTGNTEAFF

clone_size: .
j_call: TRBJ1-2
d_call: TRBD1
v_call: TRBV15
cdr3_nt: TGTGCCACCAGCAGAAGGACAGGTGCTAACTATGGCTACACCTTC
cdr3_aa: CATSRRTGANYGYTF

clone_size: .
j_call: TRBJ1-5
d_call: .
v_call: TRBV25-1
cdr3_nt: TGTGCCAGCAGTGACTTAACCAGGGATCACAATCAGCCCCAGCATTTT
cdr3_aa: CASSDLTRDHNQPQHF